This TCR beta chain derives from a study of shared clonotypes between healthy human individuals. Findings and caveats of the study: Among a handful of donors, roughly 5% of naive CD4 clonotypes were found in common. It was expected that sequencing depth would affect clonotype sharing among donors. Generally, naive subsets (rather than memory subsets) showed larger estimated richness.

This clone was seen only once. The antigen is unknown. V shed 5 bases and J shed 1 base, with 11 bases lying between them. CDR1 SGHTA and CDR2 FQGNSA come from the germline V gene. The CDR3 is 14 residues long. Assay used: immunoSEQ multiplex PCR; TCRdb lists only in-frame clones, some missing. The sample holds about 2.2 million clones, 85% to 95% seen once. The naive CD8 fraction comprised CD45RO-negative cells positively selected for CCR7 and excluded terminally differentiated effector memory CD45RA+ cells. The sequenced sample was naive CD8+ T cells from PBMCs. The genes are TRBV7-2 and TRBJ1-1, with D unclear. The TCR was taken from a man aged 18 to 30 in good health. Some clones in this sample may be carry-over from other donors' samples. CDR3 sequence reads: CASSPRETNTEAFF. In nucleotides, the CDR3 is TGTGCCAGCAGCCCACGGGAGACGAACACTGAAGCTTTCTTT.